Listed below are T cell receptor beta chains from one sample, sequenced in a study of persistence of HIV-infected CD4 T cells. Assay: immunoSEQ multiplex PCR; the TCRdb copy retains only in-frame clones and omits some. Of 64,000 or so clones in the sample, about 81% were seen once. Their specific antigens are unknown. The input for sequencing was CD4+ T cells sorted from PBMCs after 18-hour stimulation, taken from a patient who received antiretroviral therapy. The receptors derive from an adult man with HIV who was CMV-seropositive. The CDR3 runs from the conserved cysteine through the conserved F or W. Fields, in order: D gene, J gene, V gene, clone size, CDR3 DNA, CDR3 protein. The D gene is left open where the match is weak. Rows may omit the clone size; those that give it use once, few, many or a size class.

- | TRBJ1-1 | TRBV5-1 | once | TGCGCCAGCAGCCCTTCCTACAGGGAGACTGAAGCTTTCTTT | CASSPSYRETEAFF
TRBD1 | TRBJ1-5 | TRBV6-1 | many | TGTGCCAGCAGTGATTACAGGGGGCTAAATCAGCCCCAGCATTTT | CASSDYRGLNQPQHF
- | TRBJ2-1 | TRBV12-3/TRBV12-4 | few | TGTGCCAGCAGTTTTGGGACACATGAGCAGTTCTTC | CASSFGTHEQFF
- | TRBJ1-1 | TRBV5-4 | - | TGTGCCAGCGGAAGGGGGAGGGCTGAAGCTTTCTTT | CASGRGRAEAFF
- | TRBJ1-2 | TRBV7-8 | - | TGTGCCAGCAGCTTAGGCGGGGATGGCTACACCTTC | CASSLGGDGYTF
- | TRBJ1-5 | TRBV2 | - | TGTGCCAGCAGTGCTCAGTATAGCAATCAGCCCCAGCATTTT | CASSAQYSNQPQHF
- | TRBJ2-7 | TRBV16 | - | TGTGCCAGCAGCCAATCAACCCCAGGGGTAGGAACCGAGCAGTACTTC | CASSQSTPGVGTEQYF
- | TRBJ2-1 | TRBV12-3/TRBV12-4 | - | TGTGCCAGCAGTCGGTCCGATGAGCAGTTCTTC | CASSRSDEQFF
- | TRBJ2-7 | TRBV10-3 | once | TGTGCCATCAGTGATGGACAGTCCTACGAGCAGTACTTC | CAISDGQSYEQYF
- | TRBJ1-4 | TRBV27 | - | TGTGCCAGCAGAGAAACAGGGTTCGGGGAAAAACTGTTTTTT | CASRETGFGEKLFF
- | TRBJ2-7 | TRBV27 | once | TGTGCCAGCAGTCCCCCCGGCTTGGGCCCCTACGAGCAGTACTTC | CASSPPGLGPYEQYF
- | TRBJ1-6 | TRBV18 | - | TGTGCCAGCTCACTCGGACTAACGGGGAATTCACCCCTCCACTTT | CASSLGLTGNSPLHF
TRBD2 | TRBJ2-1 | TRBV5-1 | - | TGCGCCAGCAGCCTGGGCGGGGGGCAAACCTACAATGAGCAGTTCTTC | CASSLGGGQTYNEQFF
TRBD1 | TRBJ1-1 | TRBV11-1 | - | TGTGCCAGCAGCCGGGGACAGAAGAACACTGAAGCTTTCTTT | CASSRGQKNTEAFF
- | TRBJ2-3 | TRBV5-8 | - | TGTGCCAGCAGCAAAGGGGGAGATACGCAGTATTTT | CASSKGGDTQYF
TRBD1 | TRBJ1-1 | TRBV6-5 | - | TGTGCCAGCAGTTACCGAGGGGGCCACGAGGCTTTCTTT | CASSYRGGHEAFF
TRBD1 | TRBJ2-1 | TRBV15 | - | TGTGCCACCAGCAGAGGAACCGCCACAGGGGCTTCTGAGCAGTTCTTC | CATSRGTATGASEQFF
- | TRBJ1-4 | TRBV2 | once | TGTGCCAGCAGTCCAGACGTAGTCCCCAATGAAAAACTGTTTTTT | CASSPDVVPNEKLFF
- | TRBJ1-2 | TRBV27 | - | TGTGCCAGCAGCCGACAGGATTTCTATGGCTACACCTTC | CASSRQDFYGYTF
- | TRBJ2-6 | TRBV7-6 | - | TGTGCCAGCAGCTTAGAGCCCTCTGGGGCCAACGTCCTGACTTTC | CASSLEPSGANVLTF
TRBD2 | TRBJ2-3 | TRBV3-1/TRBV3-2 | few | TGTGCCAGCAGCCGCCCAAGGCGGGGGGGCCAAGATACGCAGTATTTT | CASSRPRRGGQDTQYF
- | TRBJ1-1 | TRBV6-5 | - | TGTGCCAGCAAGCCAGGGCCCTCGAACACTGAAGCTTTCTTT | CASKPGPSNTEAFF
TRBD1 | TRBJ1-2 | TRBV28 | - | TGTGCCAGCAGCTACCCCCGGGACAGGGAGTCCTATGGCTACACCTTC | CASSYPRDRESYGYTF
TRBD1 | TRBJ1-1 | TRBV5-1 | - | TGCGCCAGCAGTTCCCGGACAGGGCAAAACACTGAAGCTTTCTTT | CASSSRTGQNTEAFF
- | TRBJ1-4 | TRBV18 | - | TGTGCCAGCTCAGAGGGGCACTCTAATGAAAAACTGTTTTTT | CASSEGHSNEKLFF
- | TRBJ1-5 | TRBV6-5 | - | TGTGCCAGCTCCAGCAGGAGAGAAGGTCAGCCCCAGCATTTT | CASSSRREGQPQHF
- | TRBJ1-5 | TRBV19 | - | TGTGCCAGTACCCCTCTTGGCGGCAGTTATAGCAATCAGCCCCAGCATTTT | CASTPLGGSYSNQPQHF
- | TRBJ1-2 | TRBV28 | - | TGTGCCAGCAGGTCTAACTATGGCTACACCTTC | CASRSNYGYTF
- | TRBJ1-1 | TRBV2 | few | TGTGCCAGCATTCGGATCCACACGAACACTGAAGCTTTCTTT | CASIRIHTNTEAFF
TRBD1 | TRBJ2-2 | TRBV2 | - | TGTGCCAGCAGTGAAAGGGAGACAGGGGTTACCGGGGAGCTGTTTTTT | CASSERETGVTGELFF
TRBD1 | TRBJ2-1 | TRBV28 | - | TGTGCCAGCAGTCCCAGACCCTACCGGACAGGGAGTTCGGATGAGCAGTTCTTC | CASSPRPYRTGSSDEQFF
TRBD1 | TRBJ1-3 | TRBV28 | - | TGTGCCAGCGGGCCACAGGGGGCATCTGGAAACACCATATATTTT | CASGPQGASGNTIYF
- | TRBJ1-1 | TRBV4-1 | few | TGCGCCAGCAGGTTACAAGGGACTGAAGCTTTCTTT | CASRLQGTEAFF
- | TRBJ1-5 | TRBV2 | - | TGTGCCAGCAGTGGGGCGGGACGTCTAAATCAGCCCCAGCATTTT | CASSGAGRLNQPQHF
- | TRBJ1-6 | TRBV10-3 | - | TGTGCCATCAGAGGACCTGGACGGGACTCACCCCTCCACTTT | CAIRGPGRDSPLHF
- | TRBJ1-3 | TRBV7-9 | few | TGTGCCAGCAGCTTAGCCGGGGGCTCTGGAAACACCATATATTTT | CASSLAGGSGNTIYF
- | TRBJ1-2 | TRBV18 | - | TGTGCCAGCTCACCAGGCTCTGGAGGGGACTATGGCTACACCTTC | CASSPGSGGDYGYTF
TRBD1 | TRBJ2-7 | TRBV27 | - | TGTGCCAGCAGGAGGGACAGGGGGCCTTACGAGCAGTACTTC | CASRRDRGPYEQYF
TRBD1 | TRBJ1-1 | TRBV18 | - | TGTGCCACCTCTCCCAGGGGGCCTTCCTCTAACACTGAAGCTTTCTTT | CATSPRGPSSNTEAFF
- | TRBJ1-3 | TRBV9 | - | TGTGCCAGCAGCGTAGCGCCCAGGCCGAGCTCTGGAAACACCATATATTTT | CASSVAPRPSSGNTIYF
- | TRBJ1-1 | TRBV19 | - | TGTGCCAGTAGTATAGGACTCCTGAACACTGAAGCTTTCTTT | CASSIGLLNTEAFF
- | TRBJ1-6 | TRBV2 | - | TGTGCCAGCAGTTTACAGGGTGTACGAAGGAGTTCCCTCCACTTT | CASSLQGVRRSSLHF
- | TRBJ1-4 | TRBV4-2 | - | TGTGCCAGCAGCCCAAAGGGGAGTACCAATGAAAAACTGTTTTTT | CASSPKGSTNEKLFF
- | TRBJ2-3 | TRBV6-1 | - | TGTGCCAGCAGTGAATTTAGAGGGACTAGCACAGATACGCAGTATTTT | CASSEFRGTSTDTQYF
- | TRBJ2-4 | TRBV19 | - | TGTGCCAGTAGCTTCGGACAGCAAAAGGGAAACATTCAGTACTTC | CASSFGQQKGNIQYF
- | TRBJ1-4 | TRBV4-1 | - | TGCGCCAGCAAGCCAGGGCCAGTTAATGAAAAACTGTTTTTT | CASKPGPVNEKLFF
- | TRBJ1-4 | TRBV28 | few | TGTGCCAGCAGTATACCGTTGGAGGGTGGGGAAAAACTGTTTTTT | CASSIPLEGGEKLFF
TRBD1 | TRBJ2-1 | TRBV10-3 | - | TGTGCCATCAGTGGGTCTGGGACAGGGAGGCATAATGAGCAGTTCTTC | CAISGSGTGRHNEQFF
TRBD2 | TRBJ2-1 | TRBV6-5 | - | TGTGCCAGCAGTTCCCGACTAGCGGGGAAGGGAAATGAGCAGTTCTTC | CASSSRLAGKGNEQFF
TRBD2 | TRBJ2-2 | TRBV5-1 | - | TGCGCCAGCAGCTTAATGGCTAGCGGGGGGCCGAACACCGGGGAGCTGTTTTTT | CASSLMASGGPNTGELFF
TRBD1 | TRBJ1-4 | TRBV2 | - | TGTGCCAGCAGGGCCGACAGGGTGGGGGAAAAACTGTTTTTT | CASRADRVGEKLFF
- | TRBJ1-2 | TRBV2 | - | TGTGCCAGCAGTGGAGGACCGAACTATGGCTACACCTTC | CASSGGPNYGYTF
- | TRBJ2-3 | TRBV4-2 | - | TGTGCCAGCAGTTATAGGGGGGATACGCAGTATTTT | CASSYRGDTQYF